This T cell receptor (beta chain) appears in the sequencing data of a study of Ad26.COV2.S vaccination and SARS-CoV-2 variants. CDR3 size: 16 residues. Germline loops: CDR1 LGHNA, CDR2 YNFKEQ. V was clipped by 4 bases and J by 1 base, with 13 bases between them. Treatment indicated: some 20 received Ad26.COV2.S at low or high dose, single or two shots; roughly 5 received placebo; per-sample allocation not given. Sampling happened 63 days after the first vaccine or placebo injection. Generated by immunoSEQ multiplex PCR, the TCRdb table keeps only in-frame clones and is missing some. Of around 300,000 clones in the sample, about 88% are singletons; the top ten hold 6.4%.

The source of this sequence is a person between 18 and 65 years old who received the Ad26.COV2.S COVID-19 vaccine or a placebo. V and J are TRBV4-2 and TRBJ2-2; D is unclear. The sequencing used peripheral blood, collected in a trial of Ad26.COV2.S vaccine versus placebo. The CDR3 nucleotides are TGTGCCAGCAGCCCTCCGTTATTGGGGAACACCGGGGAGCTGTTTTTT. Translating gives CASSPPLLGNTGELFF.